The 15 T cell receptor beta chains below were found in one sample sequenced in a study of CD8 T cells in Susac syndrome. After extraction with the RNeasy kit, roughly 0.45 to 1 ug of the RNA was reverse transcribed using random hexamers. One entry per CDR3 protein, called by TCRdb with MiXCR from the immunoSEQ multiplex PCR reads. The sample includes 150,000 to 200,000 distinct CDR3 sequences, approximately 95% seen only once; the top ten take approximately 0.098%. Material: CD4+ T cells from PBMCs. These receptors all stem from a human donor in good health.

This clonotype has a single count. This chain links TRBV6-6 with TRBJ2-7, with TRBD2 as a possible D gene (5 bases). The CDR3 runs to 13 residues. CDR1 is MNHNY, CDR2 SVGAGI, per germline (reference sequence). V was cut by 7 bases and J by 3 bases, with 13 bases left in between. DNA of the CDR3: TGTGCCAGCACCTGGGAGCGCATCTACGAGCAGTACTTC. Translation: CASTWERIYEQYF.

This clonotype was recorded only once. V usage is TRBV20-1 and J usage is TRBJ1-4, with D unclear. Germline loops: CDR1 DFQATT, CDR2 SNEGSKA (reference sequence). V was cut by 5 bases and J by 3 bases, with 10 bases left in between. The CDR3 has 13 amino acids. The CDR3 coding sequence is TGCAGTGCTTCCCACGGGGCTAATGAAAAACTGTTTTTT. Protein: CSASHGANEKLFF.

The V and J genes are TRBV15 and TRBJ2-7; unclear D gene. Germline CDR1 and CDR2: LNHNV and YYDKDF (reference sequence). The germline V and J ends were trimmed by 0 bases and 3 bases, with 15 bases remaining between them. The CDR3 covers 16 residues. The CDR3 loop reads CATSRDEPGTFYEQYF. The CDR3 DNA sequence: TGTGCCACCAGCAGAGATGAGCCCGGCACCTTCTACGAGCAGTACTTC.

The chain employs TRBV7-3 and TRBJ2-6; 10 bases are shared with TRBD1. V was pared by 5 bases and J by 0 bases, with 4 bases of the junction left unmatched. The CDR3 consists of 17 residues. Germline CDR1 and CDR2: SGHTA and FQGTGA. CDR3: CASSRGTGDSGANVLTF. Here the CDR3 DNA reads TGTGCCAGCAGCCGAGGGACAGGGGACTCTGGGGCCAACGTCCTGACTTTC.

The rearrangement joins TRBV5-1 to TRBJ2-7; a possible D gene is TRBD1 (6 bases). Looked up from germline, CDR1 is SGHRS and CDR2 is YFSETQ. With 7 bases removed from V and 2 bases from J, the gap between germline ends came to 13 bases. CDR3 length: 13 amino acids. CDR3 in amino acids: CASRNQGTYEQYF. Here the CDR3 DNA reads TGCGCCAGCCGCAACCAGGGGACCTACGAGCAGTACTTC.

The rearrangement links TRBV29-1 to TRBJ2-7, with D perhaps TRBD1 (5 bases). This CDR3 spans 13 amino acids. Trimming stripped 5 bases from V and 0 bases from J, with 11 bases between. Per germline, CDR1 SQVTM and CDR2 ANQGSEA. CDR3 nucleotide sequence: TGCAGCGTTTGGGGCAAGAGCTCCTACGAGCAGTACTTC. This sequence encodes CSVWGKSSYEQYF.

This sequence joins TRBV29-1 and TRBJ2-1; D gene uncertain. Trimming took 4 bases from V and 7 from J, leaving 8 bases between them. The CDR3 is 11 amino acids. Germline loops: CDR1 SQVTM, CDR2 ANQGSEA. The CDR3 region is CSVAPANEQFF. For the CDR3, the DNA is TGCAGCGTTGCTCCCGCAAATGAGCAGTTCTTC.

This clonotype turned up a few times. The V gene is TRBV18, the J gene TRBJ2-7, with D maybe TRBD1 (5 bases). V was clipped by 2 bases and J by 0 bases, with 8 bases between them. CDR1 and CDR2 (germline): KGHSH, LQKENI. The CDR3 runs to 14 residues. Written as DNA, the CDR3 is TGTGCCAGCTCACCAAGTAGGGGCTCCTACGAGCAGTACTTC. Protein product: CASSPSRGSYEQYF.

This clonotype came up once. CDR3 in amino acids: CASSIMTGNTEAFF. The CDR3 nucleotides read TGTGCCAGCAGTATTATGACAGGGAACACTGAAGCTTTCTTT. The V gene is TRBV6-2 or TRBV6-3, the J gene TRBJ1-1; weak D call: TRBD1 (6 bases). Per germline, CDR1 MNHEY and CDR2 SVGEGT. The CDR3 spans 14 residues. V was clipped by 5 bases and J by 1 base, with 11 bases between them.

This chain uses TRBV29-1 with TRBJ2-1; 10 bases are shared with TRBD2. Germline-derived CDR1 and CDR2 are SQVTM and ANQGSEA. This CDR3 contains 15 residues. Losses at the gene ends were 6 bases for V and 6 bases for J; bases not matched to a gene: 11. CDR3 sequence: CSVRPSGLASNEQFF. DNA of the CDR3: TGCAGCGTCCGACCTTCGGGACTAGCGAGCAATGAGCAGTTCTTC.

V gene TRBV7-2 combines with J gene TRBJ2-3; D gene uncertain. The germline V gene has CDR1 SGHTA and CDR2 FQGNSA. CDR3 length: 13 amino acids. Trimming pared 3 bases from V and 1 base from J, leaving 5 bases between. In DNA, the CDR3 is TGTGCCAGCAGCTTCGACCGCACAGATACGCAGTATTTT. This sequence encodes CASSFDRTDTQYF.

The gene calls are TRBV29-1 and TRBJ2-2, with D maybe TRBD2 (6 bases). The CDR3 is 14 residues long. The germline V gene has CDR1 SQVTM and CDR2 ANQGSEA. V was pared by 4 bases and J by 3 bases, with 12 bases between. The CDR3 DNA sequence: TGCAGCGTTGCGGTAGCGGCGGACACCGGGGAGCTGTTTTTT. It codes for CSVAVAADTGELFF.

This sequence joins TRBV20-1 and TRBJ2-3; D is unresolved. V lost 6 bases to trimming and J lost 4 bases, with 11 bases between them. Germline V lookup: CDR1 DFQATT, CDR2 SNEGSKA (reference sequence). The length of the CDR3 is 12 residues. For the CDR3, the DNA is TGCAGTGCCCCGAGAGAGTCAGATACGCAGTATTTT. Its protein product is CSAPRESDTQYF.

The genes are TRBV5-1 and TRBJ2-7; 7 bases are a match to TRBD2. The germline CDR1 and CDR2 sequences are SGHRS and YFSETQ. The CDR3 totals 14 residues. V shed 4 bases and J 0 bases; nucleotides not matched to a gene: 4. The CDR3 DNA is TGCGCCAGCAGCGAAGCGGGGAGCTCCTACGAGCAGTACTTC. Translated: CASSEAGSSYEQYF.

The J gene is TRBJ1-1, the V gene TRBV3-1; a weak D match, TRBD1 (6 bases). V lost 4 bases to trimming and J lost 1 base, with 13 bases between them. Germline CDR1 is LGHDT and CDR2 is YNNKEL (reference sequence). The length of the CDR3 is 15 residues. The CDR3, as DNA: TGTGCCAGCAGCCCAGGCGGACAGAGGAACACTGAAGCTTTCTTT. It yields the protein CASSPGGQRNTEAFF.